Listed here are 17 T cell receptor beta chains from one sample, sequenced in a study of T cell clonality in common variable immunodeficiency. Measured with immunoSEQ multiplex PCR; TCRdb has only the in-frame clones, and not every one. This sample comprises about 47,000 clones, none seen once only. Sequencing was done on a sample of peripheral blood mononuclear cells. These receptor sequences come from a person aged 18 to 70 in good health.

The table lists this clone with many counts. The CDR3 is cut off 3 residues early in the read; its end comes from the germline J gene. The V and J genes are TRBV4-1 and TRBJ2-7; 9 bases are a match to TRBD2. V dropped 0 bases and J dropped 1; count of bases not matched to a gene: 7. Per the germline V gene, CDR1 is MGHRA and CDR2 is YSYEKL. The CDR3 sequence is 17 residues long. The CDR3 loop is CASSQDPSSGTSYEQYF. The CDR3 DNA, read in part, is TGCGCCAGCAGCCAAGATCCCTCTAGCGGGACTTCCTACGAG.

The CDR3 bases that were read are TGTGCCAGCAGCTCGACAGGGTACATT. Translation: CASSSTGYI. The CDR3, in full, reads CASSSTGYIQYF. The chain links TRBV11-1 to TRBJ2-4; 7 nucleotides agree with TRBD1. The read comes to an end 3 residues before the CDR3 does, leaving the germline J gene to fill in the end. In germline, CDR1 is SGHAT, CDR2 FQDESV (reference sequence). V lost 4 bases and J lost 8; bases outside the gene matches: 2. CDR3 length: 12 amino acids.

This clone was recorded many times. The CDR3 end lies 3 residues beyond the end of the read and is filled in from the germline J gene. This chain links TRBV18 with TRBJ2-1, with a tentative D call TRBD2 (5 bases). The V end was cut by 3 bases, the J end by 3 bases, with 12 bases between. The CDR3 runs 15 residues. The germline V gene has CDR1 KGHSH and CDR2 LQKENI. Partial CDR3 DNA: TGTGCCAGCTCACCTTTGGACTCTTTCTACAATGAG. Protein product: CASSPLDSFYNE. The full CDR3 protein reads CASSPLDSFYNEQFF.

This clone was detected many times. The read falls 3 residues short of the CDR3 end, and the missing part is taken from the germline J gene. The chain couples TRBV5-1 to TRBJ2-4; D possibly corresponds to TRBD1 (6 bases). Germline-derived CDR1 and CDR2 are SGHRS and YFSETQ. V lost 2 bases and J 1 base, leaving 13 bases between the germline ends. The CDR3 has 16 amino acids. The CDR3 loop is CASSFRRQGAKNIQYF. The sequenced CDR3 bases are TGCGCCAGCAGCTTTCGTAGGCAGGGGGCCAAAAACATT.

The table lists this clone with many counts. The read ends 3 residues shy of where the CDR3 ends; the end is completed using the germline J gene. The V and J genes are TRBV6-2 or TRBV6-3 and TRBJ1-1, with 10 bases matching TRBD1. Germline CDR1 and CDR2: MNHEY and SVGEGT. The V segment lost 0 bases and the J segment 7 bases; nucleotides outside the gene matches: 2. The CDR3 runs 14 residues. The sequenced part of the CDR3 DNA is TGTGCCAGCAGTTACTCGGACAGGGGGATTGAA. Amino acid sequence: CASSYSDRGIE. The entire CDR3 reads CASSYSDRGIEAFF.

This clone was seen ten or more times. The sequenced fragment ends 3 residues before the CDR3 boundary, so the rest is inferred from the germline J gene. The chain joins TRBV29-1 to TRBJ1-2; 9 bases agree with TRBD1. The CDR3 has 13 amino acids. V shed 6 bases, J shed 4 bases, and the junction held 6 bases outside the gene matches. Germline CDR1 is SQVTM and CDR2 is ANQGSEA. The sequenced CDR3 bases are TGCAGCGTGGGGGGGACAGGGCCCTATGGC. This gives the protein CSVGGTGPYG. Given in full, the CDR3 is CSVGGTGPYGYTF.

This clone appeared many times. The missing CDR3 end, 3 residues past where the read stops, is filled in from the germline J gene. V usage is TRBV30 and J usage is TRBJ2-3, with D possibly being TRBD1 (5 bases). Per the germline V gene, CDR1 is GTSNPN and CDR2 is SVGIG (reference sequence). The CDR3 extends over 13 amino acids. Trimming shortened V by 5 bases and J by 5 bases, and 14 bases separated the two germline ends. CDR3 in amino acids: CAWDLDRGDTQYF. Incomplete CDR3 DNA: TGTGCCTGGGATCTTGATAGGGGAGATACG.

This clone showed up many times. Read coverage stops 3 residues before the CDR3 terminus; the germline J gene supplies the remainder. The V gene is TRBV20-1, the J gene TRBJ2-5, with D possibly being TRBD2 (5 bases). This CDR3 has 13 residues. Trimming pared 5 bases from V and 2 bases from J, leaving 12 bases between. The germline V gene has CDR1 DFQATT and CDR2 SNEGSKA (reference sequence). The CDR3 spells CSAPFQRQETQYF. Incomplete CDR3 DNA: TGCAGTGCTCCGTTCCAGCGGCAAGAGACC.

This clone was counted between two and nine times. Read data end 3 residues before the CDR3 end; the end is taken from the germline J gene. J is TRBJ2-1 and V is TRBV20-1; 10 bases agree with TRBD2. The trim removed 5 bases at V and 6 bases at J, leaving 7 bases unmatched. The length of the CDR3 is 14 residues. CDR1 is DFQATT, CDR2 SNEGSKA, per germline (reference sequence). The CDR3 sequence is CSAGRAGGPNEQFF. The DNA read from the CDR3 is TGCAGTGCTGGCCGAGCGGGAGGGCCCAATGAG.

This clone has a count of ten or more. The sequence runs out 3 residues before the end of the CDR3; the remainder is reconstructed from the germline J gene. The chain recombines TRBV2 with TRBJ2-1, with 11 bases aligning to TRBD2. Losses at the gene ends were 4 bases for V and 4 bases for J; bases not matched to a gene: 6. Germline V gives CDR1 SNHLY, CDR2 FYNNEI. The CDR3 has 16 residues. CDR3 residues: CASSVLAGGLYNEQFF. CDR3 DNA, as far as it was read: TGTGCCAGCAGTGTCCTAGCGGGAGGCCTATACAATGAG.

This clone was seen at least ten times. The read halts 3 residues ahead of the CDR3 end, with the missing end drawn from the germline J gene. V usage is TRBV19 and J usage is TRBJ2-4, with D hard to call. This CDR3 is 12 amino acids long. Germline lookup yields CDR1 LNHDA and CDR2 SQIVND (reference sequence). The CDR3 bases that were read are TGTGCCAGTAGTGCTCTTCAGGATCGT. Protein product: CASSALQDR. The full CDR3 reads CASSALQDRQYF. Drawing the rest from reference TRBV19 and TRBJ2-4, the complete variable domain is DGGITQSPKYLFRKEGQNVTLSCEQNLNHDAMYWYRQDPGQGLRLIYYSQIVNDFQKGDIAEGYSVSREKKESFPLTVTSAQKNPTAFYLCASSALQDRQYFGAGTRLSVL.

This clone was observed at least ten times. The sequenced part of the CDR3 DNA is TGTGCCTGGAGTGTCATGTACGGGGACTATGGC. Amino acids: CAWSVMYGDYG. The CDR3 as a whole reads CAWSVMYGDYGYTF. V is TRBV30 and J is TRBJ1-2; D gene uncertain. The CDR3 end lies 3 residues beyond the end of the read and is filled in from the germline J gene. V was trimmed by 0 bases and J by 3 bases, leaving 11 bases between them. From germline, CDR1 is GTSNPN and CDR2 SVGIG (reference sequence). The CDR3 runs to 14 residues.

This clone was seen ten or more times. The CDR3 extends 3 residues past the end of the read, so its final part is completed from the germline J gene. The chain links TRBV7-3 to TRBJ2-7; 7 nucleotides match TRBD1. With 5 bases clipped from V and 5 bases from J, the junction kept 9 bases outside the gene matches. The CDR3 loop spans 14 amino acids. Per the germline V gene, CDR1 is SGHTA and CDR2 is FQGTGA. The CDR3 here is CASSPQGLLNEQYF. The covered CDR3 bases are TGTGCCAGCAGCCCACAGGGGCTTCTGAACGAG.

With respect to this clone: From the germline J gene comes the end of the CDR3, since the read stops 3 residues before it. The chain couples TRBV7-8 to TRBJ2-1; 10 nucleotides align to TRBD2. This CDR3 has 16 amino acids. From germline, CDR1 is SGHVS and CDR2 FQNEAQ. Trimming cost V 0 bases and J 9 bases; bases outside gene matches: 8. Incomplete CDR3 DNA: TGTGCCAGCAGCTTAGCGCGGAGCGGGAGGGCCAGTGAG. As protein: CASSLARSGRASE. The whole CDR3 is CASSLARSGRASEQFF.

This clone has a count of ten or more. Mismatch with germline at one junction end may stem from a read error. CDR3 DNA (partial): TGTGCTAGCAGCTTTGGGGGGGCGGATGAG. Protein sequence: CASSFGGADE. From start to end, the CDR3 is CASSFGGADEQFF. The genes are TRBV7-7 and TRBJ2-1; a possible D gene is TRBD2 (7 bases). The missing CDR3 end, 3 residues past where the read stops, is filled in from the germline J gene. The germline V gene has CDR1 SSHAT and CDR2 FNYEAQ (reference sequence). CDR3 length: 13 amino acids.

The sample holds many counts of this clone. The CDR3 end is not reached by the read, which stops 3 residues before it; the germline J gene fills it in. The chain links TRBV30 to TRBJ1-2, with D perhaps TRBD1 (6 bases). V was trimmed by 4 bases and J by 3 bases, leaving 9 bases between them. Looked up from germline, CDR1 is GTSNPN and CDR2 is SVGIG (reference sequence). The CDR3 has 12 residues. The sequenced part of the CDR3 DNA is TGTGCCTGGATGGGGGCGGACTATGGC. Its translation is CAWMGADYG. The entire CDR3 reads CAWMGADYGYTF.

This clone was picked up many times. With the read ending 3 residues before the CDR3 end, the germline J gene is used to fill in that end. The chain employs TRBV30 and TRBJ2-7; D is possibly TRBD1 (6 bases). The V end lost 5 bases, the J end lost 5 bases, and 13 bases lay between the germline ends. The CDR3 consists of 12 residues. Looked up from germline, CDR1 is GTSNPN and CDR2 is SVGIG (reference sequence). The covered CDR3 bases are TGTGCCTGGGGAAGGGGGTCCCACGAG. This gives the protein CAWGRGSHE. The full CDR3 protein is CAWGRGSHEQYF.